The 29 T cell receptor beta chains given below trace back to one sample, sequenced in a study of control samples from healthy donors and cancer patients. The protocol was immunoSEQ multiplex PCR, while the TCRdb copy is restricted to in-frame clones and leaves out a portion. The sample holds around 170,000 clones, 88% seen once. The sample consisted of blood. The receptor source for this set is a woman aged 25-40 years in good health.

V is TRBV6-2 or TRBV6-3 and J is TRBJ1-4; D is perhaps TRBD1 (6 bases). This CDR3 contains 15 residues. The germline gives CDR1 MNHEY, CDR2 SVGEGT. Trimming stripped 5 bases from V and 4 bases from J, with 14 bases between. The CDR3 DNA follows: TGTGCCAGCAGTACCCAGGACAGACATAATGAAAAACTGTTTTTT. This sequence encodes CASSTQDRHNEKLFF.

This chain uses TRBV6-1 with TRBJ1-5, with D maybe TRBD1 (6 bases). The V and J ends lost 1 base and 3 bases respectively, with 16 bases between them. The CDR3 has 17 residues. The germline CDR1 and CDR2 sequences are MNHNS and SASEGT. The CDR3 DNA is TGTGCCAGCAGTGAAGGGATCGGGGGGCTAAACAATCAGCCCCAGCATTTT. It is translated as CASSEGIGGLNNQPQHF.

The chain has TRBV5-1 and TRBJ2-7; the match to TRBD2 covers 10 bases. This CDR3 is 17 amino acids long. V lost 4 bases to trimming and J lost 2 bases; unmatched junction nucleotides: 12. Germline V gives CDR1 SGHRS, CDR2 YFSETQ. Here the CDR3 reads CASSPTITSGATYEQYF. CDR3 coding DNA: TGCGCCAGCAGCCCCACGATAACTAGCGGGGCCACCTACGAGCAGTACTTC.

The genes are TRBV6-5 and TRBJ1-6, with D possibly matching TRBD1 (5 bases). V was trimmed by 5 bases and J by 14 bases, leaving 16 bases between them. In germline, CDR1 is MNHEY, CDR2 SVGAGI. The CDR3 is 13 amino acids. CDR3 DNA sequence: TGTGCCAGCAGTCCTGTCCGACAGAACACCCTCCACTTT. This encodes CASSPVRQNTLHF.

The CDR3 bases are TGTGCCAGCAGCTTACGTGGGGCCGCGGGCTACGAGCAGTACTTC. Protein: CASSLRGAAGYEQYF. The gene calls are TRBV7-2 and TRBJ2-7; D possibly uses TRBD1 or TRBD2 (5 bases each). Germline V gene lookup returns CDR1 SGHTA and CDR2 FQGNSA. The CDR3 runs to 15 residues. Between the trimmed V and J ends, which lost 2 bases and 3 bases, there was a span of 14 bases.

The chain joins TRBV6-5 to TRBJ1-1, with D perhaps matching TRBD1 (5 bases). V was trimmed by 5 bases and J by 4 bases, leaving 17 bases between them. The V gene's germline CDR1 is MNHEY and CDR2 SVGAGI. CDR3 length equals 15 residues. CDR3 region: CASSRIGAGSTEAFF. For the CDR3, the DNA is TGTGCCAGCAGTAGAATAGGGGCGGGGAGCACTGAAGCTTTCTTT.

This chain uses TRBV4-2 with TRBJ1-5, with 10 bases lining up with TRBD1. The CDR3 extends over 17 amino acids. J was trimmed by 5 bases and V by 0 bases; bases with no gene match: 7. CDR1 and CDR2 from the germline V gene are LGHNA and YNFKEQ. CDR3 sequence: CASSQDYRDRGYQPQHF. CDR3 sequence (DNA): TGTGCCAGCAGCCAAGATTACCGGGACAGGGGATATCAGCCCCAGCATTTT.

This rearrangement joins TRBV30 to TRBJ1-1, with D unresolved. Trimming took 0 bases from V and 7 from J, leaving 12 bases between them. Germline V CDR1 and CDR2: GTSNPN, SVGIG (reference sequence). CDR3 length: 13 amino acids. CDR3 sequence (DNA): TGTGCCTGGAGTGTAGGGCAGTTAGGTGAAGCTTTCTTT. Its translation is CAWSVGQLGEAFF. The full variable domain, rest sourced from reference TRBV30 and TRBJ1-1, is SQTIHQWPATLVQPVGSPLSLECTVEGTSNPNLYWYRQAAGRGLQLLFYSVGIGQISSEVPQNLSASRPQDRQFILSSKKLLLSDSGFYLCAWSVGQLGEAFFGQGTRLTVV.

The rearrangement uses TRBV7-2 and TRBJ2-1, with a tentative D call TRBD1 (8 bases). CDR1 and CDR2 from the germline V gene are SGHTA and FQGNSA. The CDR3 loop spans 15 amino acids. The V gene lost 0 bases and the J gene lost 4 bases, with 10 bases spanning the gap. This CDR3 reads CASSLAQGGYNEQFF. The CDR3 DNA reads TGTGCCAGCAGCTTAGCACAGGGGGGGTACAATGAGCAGTTCTTC.

V and J are TRBV27 and TRBJ2-1; a weak D match, TRBD1 (5 bases). V was pared by 6 bases and J by 0 bases, with 9 bases between. The CDR3 totals 14 residues. Germline CDR1 MNHEY, CDR2 SMNVEV (reference sequence). CDR3 sequence (DNA): TGTGCCAGCAGATCAGGGATCTCCTACAATGAGCAGTTCTTC. This translates into CASRSGISYNEQFF.

V is TRBV13 and J is TRBJ1-6; D call uncertain. V lost 2 bases and J lost 5, with 13 bases in between. The CDR3 runs 16 residues. In germline, CDR1 is PRHDT, CDR2 FYEKMQ (reference sequence). CDR3 sequence reads: CASSLKVGEDNSPLHF. CDR3 bases: TGTGCCAGCAGCTTAAAAGTCGGGGAGGATAATTCACCCCTCCACTTT.

This CDR3 is CASSPAQGAQPSTDTQYF. DNA for the CDR3: TGTGCCAGCAGCCCAGCTCAGGGGGCCCAACCTAGCACAGATACGCAGTATTTT. This chain joins TRBV7-9 and TRBJ2-3; 8 nucleotides line up with TRBD1. The CDR3 covers 18 residues. After removal of 5 bases from V and 0 bases from J, the junction contained 13 bases not matched to a gene. Germline V lookup: CDR1 SEHNR, CDR2 FQNEAQ (reference sequence). Filled out from reference TRBV7-9 and TRBJ2-3, the complete variable domain reads DTGVSQNPRHKITKRGQNVTFRCDPISEHNRLYWYRQTLGQGPEFLTYFQNEAQLEKSRLLSDRFSAERPKGSFSTLEIQRTEQGDSAMYLCASSPAQGAQPSTDTQYFGPGTRLTVL.

This chain uses TRBV7-9 with TRBJ2-2; a possible D gene is TRBD2 (5 bases). The CDR3 has 15 residues. CDR1 is SEHNR and CDR2 is FQNEAQ in the germline V gene (reference sequence). V was cut by 4 bases and J by 5 bases, with 14 bases left in between. The CDR3 is CASSSPSGRTGELFF. The CDR3 coding sequence is TGTGCCAGCAGCTCCCCCAGCGGTAGAACCGGGGAGCTGTTTTTT.

The chain uses TRBV7-2 and TRBJ2-5; D tentatively fits TRBD1 or TRBD2 (6 bases each). Per the germline V gene, CDR1 is SGHTA and CDR2 is FQGNSA. The CDR3 is 13 residues long. In nucleotides, the CDR3 is TGTGTGAGTCGCCGGGGGCACCAAGAGACCCAGTACTTC. It is translated as CVSRRGHQETQYF.

The J gene is TRBJ2-7, the V gene TRBV5-1; the D is unclear. Germline CDR1 is SGHRS and CDR2 is YFSETQ. The CDR3 contains 13 residues. V gave up 3 bases and J gave up 3 bases, with 10 bases separating them. The CDR3 protein is CASSSTGIYEQYF. CDR3 coding DNA: TGCGCCAGCAGCTCGACTGGAATCTACGAGCAGTACTTC.

The chain joins TRBV11-1 to TRBJ2-3, with TRBD2 as a possible D gene (6 bases). V was pared by 3 bases and J by 5 bases, with 18 bases between. This CDR3 region has 16 residues. From germline, CDR1 is SGHAT and CDR2 FQDESV (reference sequence). Here the CDR3 DNA reads TGTGCCAGCAGCTTCCACCGGGGAGCGGGTGAAGATACGCAGTATTTT. Encoded protein: CASSFHRGAGEDTQYF.

This chain connects TRBV5-5 to TRBJ1-4, with a possible D match to TRBD1 (5 bases). The CDR3 runs 15 residues. Germline CDR1 reads SGHKS; CDR2 reads YYEKEE (reference sequence). Deletions cut 0 bases from V and 8 bases from J, with 14 bases between. The CDR3: CASSLGQSLKEKLFF. The DNA for the CDR3 is TGTGCCAGCAGCTTGGGACAGTCCTTAAAGGAAAAACTGTTTTTT. The whole variable domain, filled in from reference TRBV5-5 and TRBJ1-4, reads DAGVTQSPTHLIKTRGQQVTLRCSPISGHKSVSWYQQVLGQGPQFIFQYYEKEERGRGNFPDRFSARQFPNYSSELNVNALLLGDSALYLCASSLGQSLKEKLFFGSGTQLSVL.

J is TRBJ1-4 and V is TRBV9; TRBD1 aligns across 7 bases. The CDR3 sequence is 15 residues long. Trimming removed 3 bases from V and 5 bases from J; junction bases left unmatched: 7. From germline, CDR1 is SGDLS and CDR2 YYNGEE. In DNA form, the CDR3 reads TGTGCCAGCAGCGAAAGACAGGGCCAAAATGAAAAACTGTTTTTT. Translating gives CASSERQGQNEKLFF.

The CDR3 sequence is CASSLGLRLAGGLNTGELFF. DNA of the CDR3: TGTGCCAGCAGCTTGGGCTTGAGACTAGCGGGAGGACTTAACACCGGGGAGCTGTTTTTT. V gene TRBV5-4 combines with J gene TRBJ2-2; TRBD2 matches at 13 bases. The junction had 10 bases not matched to a gene; V was cut back by 0 bases and J by 2 bases. The germline gives CDR1 SGHNT, CDR2 YYREEE (reference sequence). This CDR3 region has 20 residues.

This clone was found a few times. V usage is TRBV19 and J usage is TRBJ1-2, with D uncertain. Germline CDR1 is LNHDA and CDR2 is SQIVND (reference sequence). The CDR3 extends over 15 amino acids. Deletions cut 5 bases from V and 2 bases from J, with 15 bases between. The CDR3 is CASSLLNRENYGYTF. In DNA, the CDR3 is TGTGCCAGTAGTTTATTAAACCGGGAAAACTATGGCTACACCTTC.

This clone was seen a few times. This sequence joins TRBV2 and TRBJ2-1; 13 nucleotides match TRBD2. The CDR3 has 19 residues. J lost 7 bases, V lost 6 bases, and 18 bases had no gene match. CDR1 is SNHLY and CDR2 is FYNNEI in the germline V gene. The CDR3 here is CASRETGLAGPNTGNEQFF. The CDR3 DNA sequence: TGTGCCAGCAGGGAAACGGGACTAGCGGGACCTAATACGGGGAATGAGCAGTTCTTC.

In this sample, this clone turned up a few times. This rearrangement joins TRBV2 to TRBJ2-2, with TRBD2 matching over 9 bases. The ends lost 11 bases at V and 7 bases at J; junction bases unmatched: 11. The CDR3 has 14 amino acids. In germline, CDR1 is SNHLY, CDR2 FYNNEI. Here the CDR3 reads CALRRGGAGGELFF. DNA of the CDR3: TGTGCCCTCCGGCGGGGGGGCGCGGGCGGGGAGCTGTTTTTT.

The gene calls are TRBV2 and TRBJ2-5; D is possibly TRBD2 (5 bases). V was trimmed by 5 bases and J by 5 bases, leaving 18 bases between them. The CDR3 contains 15 residues. CDR1 SNHLY and CDR2 FYNNEI come from the germline V gene. The CDR3 coding sequence is TGTGCCAGCAGTTCCCATGGCAACAGAGGGGAGACCCAGTACTTC. This translates into CASSSHGNRGETQYF.

The chain joins TRBV5-1 to TRBJ2-6; D perhaps matches TRBD2 (7 bases). The V end was cut by 10 bases, the J end by 0 bases, with 23 bases between. The germline V gene has CDR1 SGHRS and CDR2 YFSETQ. This CDR3 is built from 18 residues. The CDR3 DNA reads as TGCGCCCCCGCGCTAGGGGGGGGGCTTCGCTCTGGGGCCAACGTCCTGACTTTC. As protein: CAPALGGGLRSGANVLTF.

Only one count was recorded for this clone. The V gene is TRBV27, the J gene TRBJ1-6; D gene uncertain. Germline V gene lookup returns CDR1 MNHEY and CDR2 SMNVEV (reference sequence). The CDR3 consists of 15 residues. V dropped 5 bases and J dropped 10 bases, with 18 bases sitting between them. For the CDR3, the DNA is TGTGCCAGCAGTATCCTTCAAATGGGTGGCTCACCCCTCCACTTT. It yields the protein CASSILQMGGSPLHF.

The V and J genes are TRBV7-2 and TRBJ2-5; D remains ambiguous. In germline, CDR1 is SGHTA, CDR2 FQGNSA. The V gene lost 2 bases and the J gene lost 2 bases, with 9 bases spanning the gap. CDR3 length: 14 residues. The CDR3 loop reads CASSLNRAQETQYF. CDR3 bases: TGTGCCAGCAGCTTAAATAGGGCGCAAGAGACCCAGTACTTC.

This chain connects TRBV27 to TRBJ2-5; 14 nucleotides align to TRBD2. Germline CDR1 is MNHEY and CDR2 is SMNVEV (reference sequence). With 4 bases clipped from V and 4 bases from J, the junction kept 11 bases outside the gene matches. The CDR3 extends over 18 amino acids. The CDR3 sequence: CASSSGTSGRYALETQYF. CDR3 in DNA: TGTGCCAGCAGTTCAGGGACTAGCGGGAGATATGCTTTAGAGACCCAGTACTTC.

This clone has only one observation. The CDR3 region has the DNA TGTGCTAGTGGCCTCACAGGGAGGGGGAACTATGGCTACACCTTC. It translates to CASGLTGRGNYGYTF. J is TRBJ1-2 and V is TRBV12-5, with D perhaps matching TRBD1 (6 bases). The V gene's germline CDR1 is LGHNT and CDR2 FRNRAP. This CDR3 spans 15 amino acids. V dropped 6 bases and J dropped 2 bases, with 16 bases sitting between them.

CDR3 loop: CASSLKGAGTGELFF. The CDR3 coding sequence is TGCGCCAGCAGCTTGAAGGGGGCCGGCACCGGGGAGCTGTTTTTT. V is TRBV5-1 and J is TRBJ2-2, with 7 bases identical to TRBD1. The junction had 4 bases not matched to a gene; V was cut back by 1 base and J by 4 bases. The germline CDR1 and CDR2 sequences are SGHRS and YFSETQ. The CDR3 consists of 15 residues.